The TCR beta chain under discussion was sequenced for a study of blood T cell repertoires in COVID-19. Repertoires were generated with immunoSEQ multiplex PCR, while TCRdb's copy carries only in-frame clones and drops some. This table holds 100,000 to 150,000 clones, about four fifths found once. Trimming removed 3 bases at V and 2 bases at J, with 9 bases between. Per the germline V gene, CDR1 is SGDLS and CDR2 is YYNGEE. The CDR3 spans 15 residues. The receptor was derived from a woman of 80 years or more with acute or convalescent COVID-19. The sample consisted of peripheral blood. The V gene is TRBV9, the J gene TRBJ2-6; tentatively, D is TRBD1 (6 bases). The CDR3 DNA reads TGTGCCAGCAGCGCTACAGGGACTGGGGCCAACGTCCTGACTTTC. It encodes CASSATGTGANVLTF.